This is a list of T cell receptor beta chains from one sample in a study of early stage breast cancer tumors. Only in-frame clones appear in the TCRdb table, and some are missing; sequencing was by immunoSEQ multiplex PCR. The sample gives around 11,000 clones, 70% to 80% of which show up once; approximately 13% is in the top ten. Source material: breast tumor tissue. Receptors were obtained from a person between 65 and 79 years old with breast cancer. CDR3s leave out the opening cysteine and the closing phenylalanine or tryptophan. D genes are given only for firm matches.

CDR3aa	j_gene	v_gene	d_gene
SVEDSGRGSYNEQF	TRBJ2-1	TRBV29-1	-
ASSQYLPRTFLGSYNSPLH	TRBJ1-6	TRBV14	-
ASSFRPGLAAQETQY	TRBJ2-5	TRBV7-2	TRBD2
ASSEYSSQAMKQF	TRBJ2-1	TRBV10-1	-
ASSPVLTGLGYT	TRBJ1-2	TRBV5-1	-
ASSTFDQGSMNTEAF	TRBJ1-1	TRBV19	-
ASRRGGTTDTQY	TRBJ2-3	TRBV10-2	TRBD2
ASSSGQNYGYT	TRBJ1-2	TRBV7-2	-
ASSYTGVNTEAF	TRBJ1-1	TRBV11-2	TRBD1
ASSQVAGGDEQF	TRBJ2-1	TRBV4-1	TRBD2
ASRAGGARQPQH	TRBJ1-5	TRBV6-5	-
ASSQDLGSFYEQY	TRBJ2-7	TRBV4-2	-
ASSSGQGTPYGYT	TRBJ1-2	TRBV7-3	TRBD1
ASSQGLNQPQH	TRBJ1-5	TRBV5-1	-
ASSYPLANEQY	TRBJ2-7	TRBV6-5	-
ASSLEQATGRPLH	TRBJ1-6	TRBV5-4	-
ASTPDRGGTDTQY	TRBJ2-3	TRBV10-1	TRBD1
ASSTSRGAQH	TRBJ1-5	TRBV27	-
ASSSGQSYEQY	TRBJ2-7	TRBV7-2	-
ARSPGGRSYNEQF	TRBJ2-1	TRBV5-3	-
ASSFDRNTGELF	TRBJ2-2	TRBV7-9	-
ASSSDRGRGYGYT	TRBJ1-2	TRBV7-9	TRBD1
ASSSRDISYEQY	TRBJ2-7	TRBV28	-
ASSLYLGGYT	TRBJ1-2	TRBV5-8	-
ASRPGGGTEAF	TRBJ1-1	TRBV27	-
ASSLDSSYEQY	TRBJ2-7	TRBV14	-
ASSLDRENGYT	TRBJ1-2	TRBV7-2	TRBD1
ASSPPGGRSPLH	TRBJ1-6	TRBV7-9	-
ATLPTGLLLQPQH	TRBJ1-5	TRBV19	TRBD1
AWSRAGGRRGGELF	TRBJ2-2	TRBV30	TRBD2
ASSPAWGGADGYT	TRBJ1-2	TRBV4-3	-
ASSPWTGRSNYGYT	TRBJ1-2	TRBV27	TRBD1
ASIRESGVYGYT	TRBJ1-2	TRBV6-1	-
ASSVATGGTQETQY	TRBJ2-5	TRBV9	TRBD2
ASSNHQGTEAF	TRBJ1-1	TRBV7-3	-
ASSLARTSEGDTQY	TRBJ2-3	TRBV7-9	TRBD2
ASSLDRGLSYEQY	TRBJ2-7	TRBV6-1	TRBD1
ATSDRERGNTIY	TRBJ1-3	TRBV10-2	TRBD1
ASSLGLGSPLH	TRBJ1-6	TRBV5-4	-
ASSLGGQGVNQPQH	TRBJ1-5	TRBV7-9	TRBD1